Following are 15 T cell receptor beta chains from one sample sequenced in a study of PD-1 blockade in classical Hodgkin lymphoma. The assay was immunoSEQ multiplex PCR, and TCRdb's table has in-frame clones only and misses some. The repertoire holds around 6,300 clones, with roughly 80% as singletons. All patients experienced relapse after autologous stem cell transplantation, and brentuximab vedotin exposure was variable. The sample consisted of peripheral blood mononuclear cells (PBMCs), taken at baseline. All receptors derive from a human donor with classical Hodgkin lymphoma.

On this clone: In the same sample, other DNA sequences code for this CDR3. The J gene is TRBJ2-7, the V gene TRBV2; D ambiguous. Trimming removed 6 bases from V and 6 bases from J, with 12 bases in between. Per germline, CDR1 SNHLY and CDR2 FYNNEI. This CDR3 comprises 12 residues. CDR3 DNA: TGTGCCAGCAGCCAAGTGAGTGGCGAGCAGTACTTC. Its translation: CASSQVSGEQYF.

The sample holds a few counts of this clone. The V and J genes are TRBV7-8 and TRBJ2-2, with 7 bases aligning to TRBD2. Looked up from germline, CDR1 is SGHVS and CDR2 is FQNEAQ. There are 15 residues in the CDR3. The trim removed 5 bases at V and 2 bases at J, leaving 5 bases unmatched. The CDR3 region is CASSASGFNTGELFF. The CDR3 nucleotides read TGTGCCAGCAGCGCTAGCGGATTCAACACCGGGGAGCTGTTTTTT.

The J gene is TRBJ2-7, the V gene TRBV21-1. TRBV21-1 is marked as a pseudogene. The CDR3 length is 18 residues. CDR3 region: CASSIGQRALLSSYEQYF. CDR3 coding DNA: TGTGCCAGCAGCATCGGACAGCGGGCCCTCCTAAGCTCCTACGAGCAGTACTTC.

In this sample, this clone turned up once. DNA of the CDR3: TGTGCCAGCAGACGACTAGCGGGACCCGAGCAGTACTTC. It translates to CASRRLAGPEQYF. The chain is built from TRBV27 and TRBJ2-7; 11 nucleotides match TRBD2. This CDR3 spans 13 amino acids. J gave up 6 bases and V 6 bases, and 4 bases lay outside the gene matches. Germline CDR1 and CDR2: MNHEY and SMNVEV (reference sequence).

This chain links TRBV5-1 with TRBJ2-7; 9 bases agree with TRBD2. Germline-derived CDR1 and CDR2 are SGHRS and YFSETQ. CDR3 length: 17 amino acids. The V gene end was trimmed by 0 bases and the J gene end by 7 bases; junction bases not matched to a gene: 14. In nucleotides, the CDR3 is TGCGCCAGCAGCTTGGATATCATGGCTAGCGGGAATCAGGAGCAGTACTTC. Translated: CASSLDIMASGNQEQYF.

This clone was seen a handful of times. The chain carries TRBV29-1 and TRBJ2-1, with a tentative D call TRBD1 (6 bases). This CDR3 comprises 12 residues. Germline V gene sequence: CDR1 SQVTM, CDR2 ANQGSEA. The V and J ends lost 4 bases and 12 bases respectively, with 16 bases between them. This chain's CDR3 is CSVARVSQGQFF. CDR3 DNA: TGCAGCGTTGCCAGAGTATCACAGGGGCAGTTCTTC.

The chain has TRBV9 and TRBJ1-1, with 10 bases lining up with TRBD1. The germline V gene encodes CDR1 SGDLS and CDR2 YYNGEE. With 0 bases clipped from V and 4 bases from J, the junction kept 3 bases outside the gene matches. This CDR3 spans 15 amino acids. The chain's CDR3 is CASSVGQGAFTEAFF. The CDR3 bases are TGTGCCAGCAGCGTAGGACAGGGGGCCTTCACTGAAGCTTTCTTT.

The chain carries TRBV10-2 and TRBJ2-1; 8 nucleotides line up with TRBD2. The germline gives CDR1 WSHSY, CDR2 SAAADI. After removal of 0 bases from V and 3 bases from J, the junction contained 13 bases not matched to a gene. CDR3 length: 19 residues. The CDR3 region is CASSESPGTLAGFYNEQFF. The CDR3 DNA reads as TGCGCCAGCAGTGAGTCCCCAGGAACCCTAGCGGGCTTCTACAATGAGCAGTTCTTC.

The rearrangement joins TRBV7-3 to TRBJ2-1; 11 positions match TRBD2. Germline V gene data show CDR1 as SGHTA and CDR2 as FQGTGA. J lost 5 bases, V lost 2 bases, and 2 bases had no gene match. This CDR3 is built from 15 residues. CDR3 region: CASSLALAGDNEQFF. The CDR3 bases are TGTGCCAGCAGCTTAGCACTAGCGGGAGACAATGAGCAGTTCTTC.

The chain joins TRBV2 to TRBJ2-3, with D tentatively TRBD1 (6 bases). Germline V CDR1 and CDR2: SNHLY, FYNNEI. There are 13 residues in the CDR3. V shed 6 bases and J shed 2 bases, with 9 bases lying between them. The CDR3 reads CASRGDNTDTQYF. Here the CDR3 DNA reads TGTGCCAGCAGGGGGGACAACACAGATACGCAGTATTTT.

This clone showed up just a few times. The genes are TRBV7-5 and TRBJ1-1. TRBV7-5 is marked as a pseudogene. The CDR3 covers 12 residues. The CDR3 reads CVRSLGCTEAFF. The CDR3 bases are TGTGTCAGAAGCTTGGGGTGCACTGAAGCTTTCTTT.

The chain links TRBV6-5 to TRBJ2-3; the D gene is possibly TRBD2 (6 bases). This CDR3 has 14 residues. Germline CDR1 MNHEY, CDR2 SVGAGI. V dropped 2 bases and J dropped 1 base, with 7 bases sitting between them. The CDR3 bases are TGTGCCAGCAGTTACCGCGGGGGCACAGATACGCAGTATTTT. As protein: CASSYRGGTDTQYF.

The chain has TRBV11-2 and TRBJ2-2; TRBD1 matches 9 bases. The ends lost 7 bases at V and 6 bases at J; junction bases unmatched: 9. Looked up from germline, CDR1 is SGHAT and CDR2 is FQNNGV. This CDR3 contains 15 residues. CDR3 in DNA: TGTGCCAGCACCCTAAAACAGGGGGCCCCCGGGGAGCTGTTTTTT. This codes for CASTLKQGAPGELFF.

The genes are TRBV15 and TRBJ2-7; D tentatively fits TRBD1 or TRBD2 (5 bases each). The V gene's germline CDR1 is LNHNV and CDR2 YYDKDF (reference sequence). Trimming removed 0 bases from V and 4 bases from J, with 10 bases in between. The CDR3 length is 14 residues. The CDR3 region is CATSREEAGYEQYF. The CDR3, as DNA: TGTGCCACCAGCAGAGAGGAGGCAGGGTACGAGCAGTACTTC.

The CDR3 here is CASSSGQGTIDEQYF. In DNA, the CDR3 is TGTGCCAGCAGCTCAGGACAGGGGACGATTGACGAGCAGTACTTC. The chain employs TRBV13 and TRBJ2-7; 9 nucleotides align to TRBD1. Trimming removed 4 bases from V and 5 bases from J; junction bases left unmatched: 9. In germline, CDR1 is PRHDT, CDR2 FYEKMQ (reference sequence). The CDR3 loop spans 15 amino acids. Combining the CDR3 with reference TRBV13 and TRBJ2-7 gives the whole variable domain AAGVIQSPRHLIKEKRETATLKCYPIPRHDTVYWYQQGPGQDPQFLISFYEKMQSDKGSIPDRFSAQQFSDYHSELNMSSLELGDSALYFCASSSGQGTIDEQYFGPGTRLTVT.